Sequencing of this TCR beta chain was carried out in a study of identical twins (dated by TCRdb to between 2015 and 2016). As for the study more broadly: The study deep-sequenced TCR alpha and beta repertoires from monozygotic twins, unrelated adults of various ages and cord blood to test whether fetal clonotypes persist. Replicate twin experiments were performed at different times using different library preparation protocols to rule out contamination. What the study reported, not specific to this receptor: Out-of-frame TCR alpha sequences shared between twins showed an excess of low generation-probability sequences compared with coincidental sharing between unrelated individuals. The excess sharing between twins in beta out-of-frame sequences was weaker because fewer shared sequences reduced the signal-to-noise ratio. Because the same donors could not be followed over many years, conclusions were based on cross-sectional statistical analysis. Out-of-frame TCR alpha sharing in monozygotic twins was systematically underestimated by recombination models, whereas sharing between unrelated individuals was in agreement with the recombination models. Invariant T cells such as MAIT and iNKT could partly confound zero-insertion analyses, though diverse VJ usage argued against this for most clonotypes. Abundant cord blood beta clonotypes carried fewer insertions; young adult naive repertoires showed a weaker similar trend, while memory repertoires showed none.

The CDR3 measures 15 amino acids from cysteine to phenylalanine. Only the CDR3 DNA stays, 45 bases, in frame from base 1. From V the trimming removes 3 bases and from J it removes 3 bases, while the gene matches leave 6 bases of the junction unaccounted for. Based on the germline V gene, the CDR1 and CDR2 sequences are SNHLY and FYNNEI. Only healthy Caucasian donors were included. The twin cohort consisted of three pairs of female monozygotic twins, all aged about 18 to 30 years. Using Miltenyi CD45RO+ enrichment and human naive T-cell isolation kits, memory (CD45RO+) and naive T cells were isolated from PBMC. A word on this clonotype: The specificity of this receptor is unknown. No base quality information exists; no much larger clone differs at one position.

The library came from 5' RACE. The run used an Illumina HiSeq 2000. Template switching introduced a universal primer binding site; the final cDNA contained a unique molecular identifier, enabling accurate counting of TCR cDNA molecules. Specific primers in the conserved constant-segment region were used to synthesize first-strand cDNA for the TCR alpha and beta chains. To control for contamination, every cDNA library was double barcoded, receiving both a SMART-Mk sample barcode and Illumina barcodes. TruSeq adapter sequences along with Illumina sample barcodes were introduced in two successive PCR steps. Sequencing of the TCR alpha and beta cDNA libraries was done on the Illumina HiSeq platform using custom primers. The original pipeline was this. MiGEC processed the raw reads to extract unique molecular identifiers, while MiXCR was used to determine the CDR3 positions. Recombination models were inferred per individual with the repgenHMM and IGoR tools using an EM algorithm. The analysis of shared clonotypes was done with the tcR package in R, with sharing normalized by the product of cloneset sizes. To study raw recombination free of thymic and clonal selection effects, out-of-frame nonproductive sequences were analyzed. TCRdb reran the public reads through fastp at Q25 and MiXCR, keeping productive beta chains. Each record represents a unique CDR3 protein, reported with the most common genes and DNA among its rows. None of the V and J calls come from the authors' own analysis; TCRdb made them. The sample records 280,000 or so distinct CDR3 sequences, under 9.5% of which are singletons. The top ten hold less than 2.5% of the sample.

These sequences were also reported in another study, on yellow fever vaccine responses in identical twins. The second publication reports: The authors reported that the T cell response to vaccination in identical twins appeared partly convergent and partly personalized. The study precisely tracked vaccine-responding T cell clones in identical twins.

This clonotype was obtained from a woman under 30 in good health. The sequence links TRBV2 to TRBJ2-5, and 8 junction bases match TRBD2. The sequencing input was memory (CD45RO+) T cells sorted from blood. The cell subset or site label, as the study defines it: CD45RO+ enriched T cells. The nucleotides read TGTGCCAGCAGTGACGGATTAGCGGGGAAAGAGACCCAGTACTTC. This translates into CASSDGLAGKETQYF.